This TCR beta chain was identified in a study of blood T cell repertoires in COVID-19 (dated by TCRdb to 2020 to 2021). General notes on the study: Samples covering the acute and convalescent phases of COVID-19 were provided by collaborators in the United States, Italy and Spain. The sample metadata nearly always contained a de-identified subject ID, COVID-19 status, age in years and sex. The samples were drawn from two sources: the first 160 participants of the ongoing ImmuneRACE study, and 1,200 or so subjects contributed by 6 global collaborators. Where available, HLA class I and class II types were taken from metadata supplied by the sample provider and were not determined by assay-based typing. The dataset comprised deeply sampled blood TCRbeta repertoires from subjects exposed to, actively infected with, or recovered from COVID-19. The prospective study material was composed of cDNA or gDNA derived from T cells, B-cell-depleted T cells, or PBMCs. The repertoires were made available in a free public database intended to serve as a resource for research on the immune response to SARS-CoV-2. What the research found in general, with its limitations: Clinical and demographic metadata were provided uncurated, with the amount varying by source and participant.

TCRbeta CDR3 regions were amplified from genomic DNA using the immunoSEQ Assay, a bias-controlled multiplex PCR. In the paper's pipeline: The number of nucleated cells in each sample was estimated from the amplification of reference gene primers within the assay. To quantify the absolute abundance of each unique TCRbeta CDR3 rearrangement, sequence reads were collapsed and filtered. Productive Simpson clonality was computed per sample as the square root of Simpson's diversity index over productive rearrangements. Not all clones reach the TCRdb copy of this immuneACCESS table, which keeps in-frame sequences only. Checked studies attribute under half of the gap to unresolved V genes and leave the rest unexplained. Clone size and V and J calls were adopted from that table, with D and trimming inferred from the DNA. The sample table holds 45,000 to 65,000 clones, of which roughly 91% were seen once. The ten largest clones represent 8.6% of the sample.

Collaborating institutions collected whole blood in K2EDTA tubes following their own protocols. Collaborator samples were shipped for TCRbeta analysis as frozen whole blood, isolated PBMCs, or DNA extracted from either sample type. CDR3 length: 15 amino acids, cysteine to phenylalanine. Kept here is only the CDR3 DNA, which spans 45 bases and is read in frame from base 1. CDR1 and CDR2 (SGHRS, YFSETQ) derive from the germline V gene. Trimming at the junction amounts to 3 bases on V and 8 bases on J, and the germline ends lie 15 bases apart. The sample holds one count of this clone. Its specific antigen is unknown. Base quality data are lacking; no much larger clone is found one base away.

The clonotype comes from a human donor in a cohort sampled during active COVID-19. Sequencing used peripheral blood. The sequence is built from TRBV5-1 and TRBJ1-6; a tentative D match to TRBD1 spans 6 bases. CDR3 region: CASSYRDQGYSPLHF. The nucleotide sequence reads as follows: TGCGCCAGCAGCTACCGGGATCAGGGGTATTCACCCCTCCACTTT.